This T cell receptor beta chain originates from a study of a mutant IDH1 vaccine in newly diagnosed glioma. At the level of the study: At weeks 1, 3, 5, 7, 11, 15, 19 and 23, patients received a vaccination, eight in all. Onset of vaccination occurred 4-6 weeks following radiotherapy alone, or with temozolomide cycles.

The CDR3 loop spans 14 amino acids. V was clipped by 1 base and J by 2 bases, with 10 bases between them. Germline lookup yields CDR1 SGHDT and CDR2 YYEEEE. Produced via immunoSEQ multiplex PCR; TCRdb's table is partial and in-frame only. The table lists about 36,000 clones, 80% of them singletons. Comments on this clone: Its antigen remains unidentified.

As to time point: week 11, during vaccination. The content of each vaccine dose was 300 ug of mutant IDH1 20-mer peptide, and topical imiquimod accompanied it. This chain uses TRBV5-6 with TRBJ2-7; D gene uncertain. Material: peripheral blood mononuclear cells (PBMCs), obtained from a glioma patient whose treatment included an IDH1 peptide vaccine. This TCR was recovered from a woman younger than 45 with glioma. Some clones in this sample may be carry-over from other donors' samples. CDR3 residues: CASSLRGRTYEQYF. The CDR3 DNA reads as TGTGCCAGCAGCTTGAGAGGTAGAACCTACGAGCAGTACTTC. The full variable domain, completed using reference TRBV5-6 and TRBJ2-7, is DAGVTQSPTHLIKTRGQQVTLRCSPKSGHDTVSWYQQALGQGPQFIFQYYEEEERQRGNFPDRFSGHQFPNYSSELNVNALLLGDSALYLCASSLRGRTYEQYFGPGTRLTVT.